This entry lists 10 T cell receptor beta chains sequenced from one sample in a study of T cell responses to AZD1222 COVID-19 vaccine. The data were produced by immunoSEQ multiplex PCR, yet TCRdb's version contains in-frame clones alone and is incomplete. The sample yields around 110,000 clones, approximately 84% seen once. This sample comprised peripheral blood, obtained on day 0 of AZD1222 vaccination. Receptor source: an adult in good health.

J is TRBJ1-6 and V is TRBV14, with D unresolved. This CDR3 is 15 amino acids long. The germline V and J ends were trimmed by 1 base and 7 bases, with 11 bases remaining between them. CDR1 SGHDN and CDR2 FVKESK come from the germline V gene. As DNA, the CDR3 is TGTGCCAGCAGCCAAGCGGCGGGGTGGAATTCACCCCTCCACTTT. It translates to CASSQAAGWNSPLHF.

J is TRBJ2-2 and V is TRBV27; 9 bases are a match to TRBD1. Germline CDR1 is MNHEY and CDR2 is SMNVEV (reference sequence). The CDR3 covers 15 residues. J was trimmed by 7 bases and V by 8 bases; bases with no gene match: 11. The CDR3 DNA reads TGTGCCAGCGGCATAATACAGGGGGCAGTCGGGGAGCTGTTTTTT. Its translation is CASGIIQGAVGELFF.

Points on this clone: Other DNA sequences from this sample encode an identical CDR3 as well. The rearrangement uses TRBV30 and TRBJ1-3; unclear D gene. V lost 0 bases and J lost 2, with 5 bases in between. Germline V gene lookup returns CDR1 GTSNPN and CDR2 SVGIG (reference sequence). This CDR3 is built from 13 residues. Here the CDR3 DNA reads TGTGCCTGGAGTGTTGGGGCTGGAAACACCATATATTTT. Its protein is CAWSVGAGNTIYF.

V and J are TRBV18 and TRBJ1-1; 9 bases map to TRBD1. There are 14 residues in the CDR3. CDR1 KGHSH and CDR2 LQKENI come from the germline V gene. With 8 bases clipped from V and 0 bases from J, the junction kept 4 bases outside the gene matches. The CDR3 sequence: CASPRTGVNTEAFF. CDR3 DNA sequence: TGTGCCAGCCCCAGGACAGGGGTGAACACTGAAGCTTTCTTT.

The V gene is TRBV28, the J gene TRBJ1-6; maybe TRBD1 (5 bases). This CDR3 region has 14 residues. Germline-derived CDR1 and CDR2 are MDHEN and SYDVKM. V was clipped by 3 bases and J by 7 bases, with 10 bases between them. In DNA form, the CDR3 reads TGTGCCAGCAGTTTGGGGCCCCGCAATTCACCCCTCCACTTT. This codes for CASSLGPRNSPLHF.

The CDR3 nucleotides are TGTGCCAGCAGTGACTCCCTGGGGGTTCGGCCGCTTAATCAGCCCCAGCATTTT. Translation: CASSDSLGVRPLNQPQHF. This chain joins TRBV25-1 and TRBJ1-5; a weak D match, TRBD1 (5 bases). The V and J ends lost 3 bases and 4 bases respectively, with 22 bases between them. The germline gives CDR1 MGHDK, CDR2 SYGVNS. The CDR3 has 18 amino acids.

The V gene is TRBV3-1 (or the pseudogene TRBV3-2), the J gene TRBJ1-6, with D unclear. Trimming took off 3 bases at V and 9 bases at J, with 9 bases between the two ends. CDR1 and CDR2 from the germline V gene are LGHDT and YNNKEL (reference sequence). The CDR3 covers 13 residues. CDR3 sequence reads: CASSHARLSPLHF. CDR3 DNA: TGTGCCAGCAGCCATGCCAGACTTTCACCCCTCCACTTT.

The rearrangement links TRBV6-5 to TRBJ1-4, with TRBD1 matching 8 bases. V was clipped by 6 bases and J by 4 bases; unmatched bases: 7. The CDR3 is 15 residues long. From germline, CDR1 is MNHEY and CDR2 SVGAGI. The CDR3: CASSQDRGRNEKLFF. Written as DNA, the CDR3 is TGTGCCAGCAGCCAAGACAGGGGACGTAATGAAAAACTGTTTTTT.

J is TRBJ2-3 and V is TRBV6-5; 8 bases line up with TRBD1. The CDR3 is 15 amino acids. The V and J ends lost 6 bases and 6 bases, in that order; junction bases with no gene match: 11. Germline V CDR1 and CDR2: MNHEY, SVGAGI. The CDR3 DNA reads TGTGCCAGCAGCCCAGGGGGCTTTGACACTGATACGCAGTATTTT. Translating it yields CASSPGGFDTDTQYF.

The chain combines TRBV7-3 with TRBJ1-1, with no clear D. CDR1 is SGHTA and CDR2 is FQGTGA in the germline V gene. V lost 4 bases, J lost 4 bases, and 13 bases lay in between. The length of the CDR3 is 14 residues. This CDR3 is CASSSSGLGTEAFF. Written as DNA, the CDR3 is TGTGCCAGCAGCTCGTCGGGTTTGGGCACTGAAGCTTTCTTT. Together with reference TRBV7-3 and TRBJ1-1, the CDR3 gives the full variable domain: GAGVSQTPSNKVTEKGKYVELRCDPISGHTALYWYRQSLGQGPEFLIYFQGTGAADDSGLPNDRFFAVRPEGSVSTLKIQRTERGDSAVYLCASSSSGLGTEAFFGQGTRLTVV.